This T cell receptor beta chain was identified in a study of T-cell reconstitution after alpha-beta-depleted transplantation in children. This sample's TCRbeta library carried unique molecular identifier barcodes. Each CDR3 protein is one row after TCRdb ran MiXCR on the PCR reads. The sample gives 450,000 to 500,000 distinct CDR3 sequences, 9.5% to 15% of which show up once; around 6.1% is in the top ten. In germline, CDR1 is SGHTA, CDR2 FQGNSA. The CDR3 is 14 amino acids. V shed 3 bases and J 5 bases; nucleotides not matched to a gene: 4. This sample comprised PBMCs from the stem cell graft donor, obtained from the stem cell graft. This receptor was taken from a human donor who donated a stem cell graft to a child with combined immunodeficiency. The chain employs TRBV7-2 and TRBJ2-3, with 8 bases matching TRBD1. The CDR3 spells CASSFTGGGDTQYF. CDR3 nucleotides: TGTGCCAGCAGCTTCACAGGGGGAGGAGATACGCAGTATTTT.